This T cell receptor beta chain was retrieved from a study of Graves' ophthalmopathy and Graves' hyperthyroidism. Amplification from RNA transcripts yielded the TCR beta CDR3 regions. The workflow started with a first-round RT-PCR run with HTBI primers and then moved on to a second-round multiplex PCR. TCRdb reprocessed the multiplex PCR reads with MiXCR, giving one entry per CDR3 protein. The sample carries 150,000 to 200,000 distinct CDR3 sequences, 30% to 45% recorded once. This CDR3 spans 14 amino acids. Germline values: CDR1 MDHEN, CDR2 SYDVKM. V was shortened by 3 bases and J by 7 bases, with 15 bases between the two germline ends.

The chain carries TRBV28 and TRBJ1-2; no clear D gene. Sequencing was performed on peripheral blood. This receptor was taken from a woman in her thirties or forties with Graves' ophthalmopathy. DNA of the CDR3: TGTGCCAGCAGTTTGGCAGGATCTTCTATTGGCTACACCTTC. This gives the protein CASSLAGSSIGYTF.